Listed below are T cell receptor beta chains from one sample, sequenced in a study of regulatory T cells in long-lasting Graves disease. TCRdb reprocessed the multiplex PCR reads with MiXCR, giving one entry per CDR3 protein. The table includes around 450,000 distinct CDR3 sequences, around a fifth detected once. Sequencing was performed on peripheral blood mononuclear cells (PBMCs), taken when the disease was refractory, from a patient treated with antithyroid drugs. Every receptor here comes from a female donor with Graves disease. CDR3s include the opening cysteine and the closing phenylalanine or tryptophan. D genes are given only for firm matches.

CASSYTFPGQLSNQPQHF	TRBV6-5	TRBD1	TRBJ1-5
CASSHAGEHGELFF	TRBV3-1	-	TRBJ2-2
CASTLPHQGAFF	TRBV6-1	-	TRBJ1-1
CALERQATTGELFF	TRBV30	-	TRBJ2-2
CASSSQGARAFF	TRBV28	TRBD1	TRBJ1-1
CASSPRRENTEAFF	TRBV18	-	TRBJ1-1
CASSERVRGSYYEQYF	TRBV6-1	-	TRBJ2-7
CASSPVGFGGVSNQPQHF	TRBV12-3/TRBV12-4	-	TRBJ1-5
CSARVRGGEVGELFF	TRBV20-1	TRBD2	TRBJ2-2
CASSLDPFSGNTIYF	TRBV5-1	-	TRBJ1-3
CASSGGLETYTDTQYF	TRBV5-1	-	TRBJ2-3
CASSLEGGEQYF	TRBV7-6	TRBD2	TRBJ2-7
CASSPTRDRINYEQYF	TRBV7-2	TRBD1	TRBJ2-7
CASSSKQGRGNEQYF	TRBV28	-	TRBJ2-7
CASSGPGLNTEAFF	TRBV28	-	TRBJ1-1
CASSSHEDYEQYF	TRBV25-1	-	TRBJ2-7
CASSQDRGSSGYTF	TRBV12-3/TRBV12-4	TRBD1	TRBJ1-2
CASSPGIGGYEQYF	TRBV19	-	TRBJ2-7
CASLSRLSTDTQYF	TRBV12-3/TRBV12-4	-	TRBJ2-3
CASGLSRFQGTSGTERETQYF	TRBV12-5	TRBD2	TRBJ2-5
CASSLWGTGTYEQYF	TRBV27	TRBD1	TRBJ2-7
CASSHVQGGADSPLHF	TRBV3-1	-	TRBJ1-6
CASSPGQQTNYGYTF	TRBV28	TRBD1	TRBJ1-2
CASSQGASSNYGYTF	TRBV13	-	TRBJ1-2
CSASRGALYQETQYF	TRBV20-1	-	TRBJ2-5
CASSLAGGPYGYTF	TRBV11-3	-	TRBJ1-2
CASSVVGRGTEAFF	TRBV9	-	TRBJ1-1
CASSSGTGKANTGELFF	TRBV9	TRBD1	TRBJ2-2
CSAGESETQYF	TRBV20-1	-	TRBJ2-5
CSAGRLNTEAFF	TRBV20-1	-	TRBJ1-1
CASSEAAGNEQFF	TRBV2	-	TRBJ2-1
CASSLAYILGSPLHF	TRBV7-8	-	TRBJ1-6
CASSIEGVMNTEAFF	TRBV19	-	TRBJ1-1
CASGQTVATPQHF	TRBV5-8	-	TRBJ1-5
CASSLQPPPSNTEAFF	TRBV4-1	-	TRBJ1-1
CASSLGTDSLSPQHF	TRBV7-9	-	TRBJ1-5
CASSKANTEAFF	TRBV28	-	TRBJ1-1
CASSPRAGLTNTGELFF	TRBV7-9	-	TRBJ2-2
CASSFAGQSYGYTF	TRBV7-2	TRBD1	TRBJ1-2
CASSLAQSTQAFF	TRBV11-1	-	TRBJ1-1
CSARDIKLAGVGEQYF	TRBV20-1	TRBD2	TRBJ2-7
CASSPRGDSTNDEQFF	TRBV27	-	TRBJ2-1
CASSVGEANTEAFF	TRBV9	-	TRBJ1-1
CASSLSRLDGYTF	TRBV28	-	TRBJ1-2
CASGEPGSLSGYTF	TRBV6-2/TRBV6-3	-	TRBJ1-2
CASSLIRLAVTRYETQYF	TRBV7-9	TRBD2	TRBJ2-5
CSARVTASGPTLHF	TRBV20-1	-	TRBJ1-6